Reported below is one T cell receptor (beta chain). Its binding antigen is unknown. No much larger clone is present one base from it, and per-base qualities are unavailable. Patients with a history of autoimmune disease or receiving systemic immunosuppression were excluded from the trial. Peripheral blood for TCR sequencing was collected from all dose cohorts at baseline, on cycle 4 day 1, and on cycle 7 day 1. Samples came from an open-label, multicenter, first-in-human phase I dose-escalation trial of ivuxolimab. Adults with locally advanced or metastatic head and neck squamous cell, hepatocellular, melanoma or renal cell carcinoma were enrolled in the trial. Before TCR sequencing, CD4+ T cells and CD8+ T cells from peripheral blood were sorted into separate populations. The sample originates from a study of OX40 agonist ivuxolimab in advanced cancers. As for the study more broadly: Ivuxolimab was an agonistic, fully human IgG2 monoclonal antibody directed against OX40 (CD134), a costimulatory receptor. Intravenous ivuxolimab was administered to patients every 2 weeks at six dose levels: 0.01, 0.1, 0.3, 1.5, 3 and 10 mg/kg. Among the 50 to 55 dose-escalation patients, about 20 had hepatocellular carcinoma, about 15 melanoma, 9 renal cell carcinoma and 9 head and neck cancer. A male proportion of roughly 85% and a mean age of about 60 years, ranging from about 23 to 90, were recorded for the dose-escalation cohort. Prior anti-PD-1, anti-PD-L1 or anti-CTLA-4 therapy was permitted, and checkpoint inhibitors had been received by about 44% of dose-escalation patients. Partial responses were achieved by three dose-escalation patients, of whom one had hepatocellular carcinoma and two had cutaneous melanoma. Peripheral TCRbeta sequencing aimed to test whether ivuxolimab altered TCR sequence diversity and caused clonal T-cell expansion. The monotherapy dose-escalation portion (N of about 49 patients) of the phase I ivuxolimab trial is reported in the paper. Points the paper makes about the study in general: Low levels of normalized T-cell clonal expansion were also shown by some nonresponding patients. At doses from 0.1 to 3.0 mg/kg, clonal expansion was seen in both CD4+ and CD8+ blood T cells between baseline and week 6. The antigen specificity of the clonally expanded peripheral T cells was not determined. After ivuxolimab, more expanded clones were found on average in CD8+ T cells than in CD4+ T cells. In the 0.1-3.0 mg/kg groups, partial responders had among the lowest normalized peripheral clonal expansion, particularly in CD8+ T cells.

Genomic DNA was isolated from the sorted cells so that the TCRbeta CDR3 region could be sequenced. TCRbeta CDR3 regions were sequenced using the immunoSEQ Assay. TCRdb's version of the immuneACCESS table is confined to in-frame rearrangements and falls short of the full clone set. An unresolved V gene accounts for under half of the shortfall where checked; the remainder is of unknown origin. The sample has about 100,000 clones on record, about 90% of them singletons. In total, the top ten clones hold just under 0.8% of the sample. V lost 4 bases and J lost 1 base; the stretch between them is 3 bases long. The CDR3 runs 13 amino acids, cysteine and phenylalanine included. Only the CDR3 part of the read is kept: 39 bases, read in frame from the first base. CDR1 SGHDT and CDR2 YYEEEE were looked up in the germline V gene.

The clonotype originates from an adult with an advanced solid tumor such as melanoma, head and neck, liver or kidney cancer. This sample comprised CD4+ or CD8+ T cells sorted from blood, obtained in a trial of the OX40 agonist ivuxolimab. Rearrangement joined TRBV5-6 to TRBJ2-6, with the D gene not clear enough to name. At the DNA level, the sequence is TGTGCCAGCAGCGCATCTGGGGCCAACGTCCTGACTTTC. Its protein is CASSASGANVLTF.